This passage covers 17 T cell receptor beta chains from one sample sequenced in a study of cytomegalovirus exposure and HLA in healthy donors (dated by TCRdb to the late 2010s). The receptor library was made with the immunoSEQ multiplex PCR assay. TCRdb obtained this table from immuneACCESS and retained in-frame rearrangements with V and J assigned. These tables miss some clones; where compared with another copy, unresolved V genes account for less than half of the shortfall, and the remainder is unexplained. The sample includes about 130,000 clones, with 85% to 90% observed a single time. Of the sample, around 3.3% falls within the top ten clones. Sequenced material: PBMCs. Receptors were obtained from a man in his thirties or forties in good health and CMV-seronegative.

V usage is TRBV7-8 and J usage is TRBJ1-1; D perhaps matches TRBD1 (6 bases). CDR3 length equals 14 residues. Per the germline V gene, CDR1 is SGHVS and CDR2 is FQNEAQ. Deletions cut 1 base from V and 4 bases from J, with 10 bases between. The CDR3 region is CASSLVTGSTEAFF. The CDR3, as DNA: TGTGCCAGCAGCTTAGTAACAGGGAGCACTGAAGCTTTCTTT.

The chain carries TRBV4-3 and TRBJ1-6; 7 nucleotides agree with TRBD1. CDR1 is LGHNA and CDR2 is YSLEER in the germline V gene. V shed 5 bases and J 8 bases; nucleotides not matched to a gene: 6. This CDR3 is 14 amino acids long. The CDR3 DNA reads TGCGCCAGCAGCTCTGGGACAGTTTATTCACCCCTCCACTTT. Protein sequence: CASSSGTVYSPLHF.

This clone was observed once. The chain links TRBV7-9 to TRBJ2-7, with D hard to call. CDR1 is SEHNR, CDR2 FQNEAQ, per germline (reference sequence). V gave up 6 bases and J gave up 2 bases, with 11 bases separating them. This CDR3 spans 13 amino acids. The DNA for the CDR3 is TGTGCCAGCAGATCGACTGCCACCTACGAGCAGTACTTC. Its translation: CASRSTATYEQYF.

In this sample, this clone turned up once. This chain links TRBV15 with TRBJ1-2; 7 bases match TRBD1. This CDR3 has 13 residues. Germline V gives CDR1 LNHNV, CDR2 YYDKDF (reference sequence). With 8 bases clipped from V and 0 bases from J, the junction kept 3 bases outside the gene matches. The CDR3 DNA is TGTGCCACCGGAGACAGGGCTAACTATGGCTACACCTTC. Translation: CATGDRANYGYTF.

The V gene is TRBV4-1, the J gene TRBJ1-3; the D gene is possibly TRBD1 (6 bases). This CDR3 is built from 16 residues. The V gene's germline CDR1 is MGHRA and CDR2 YSYEKL. The V and J ends lost 4 bases and 1 base respectively, with 14 bases between them. The CDR3, as DNA: TGCGCCAGCAGCCCCGGGGGGGGGCTATCTGGAAACACCATATATTTT. This codes for CASSPGGGLSGNTIYF.

This clone showed up just once. V is TRBV2 and J is TRBJ2-7; 7 bases align to TRBD1. The CDR3 extends over 12 amino acids. V dropped 8 bases and J dropped 1; count of bases not matched to a gene: 2. Germline CDR1 and CDR2: SNHLY and FYNNEI. CDR3 in amino acids: CASLGQSYEQYF. CDR3 nucleotide sequence: TGTGCCAGCTTGGGACAGTCCTACGAGCAGTACTTC.

V gene TRBV6-5 combines with J gene TRBJ1-2; 7 bases agree with TRBD1. The germline V gene has CDR1 MNHEY and CDR2 SVGAGI. Germline trimming cut 4 bases from V and 8 bases from J; bases unmatched to any gene: 7. CDR3 length: 13 amino acids. The CDR3 DNA reads TGTGCCAGCAGTTTACAGGGGATAGACGGCTACACCTTC. Amino acids: CASSLQGIDGYTF.

The V and J genes are TRBV18 and TRBJ1-1; D is ambiguous. Germline assignment: CDR1 KGHSH and CDR2 LQKENI. The CDR3 runs 12 residues. V dropped 4 bases and J dropped 1 base, with 4 bases sitting between them. In nucleotides, the CDR3 is TGTGCCAGCTCACTACAGAACACTGAAGCTTTCTTT. Residues: CASSLQNTEAFF.

This chain uses TRBV5-1 with TRBJ1-2; 11 bases are shared with TRBD1. This CDR3 comprises 17 residues. The V segment lost 2 bases and the J segment 5 bases; nucleotides outside the gene matches: 11. Germline-derived CDR1 and CDR2 are SGHRS and YFSETQ. CDR3: CASSLAGTGGATYGYTF. The CDR3 DNA follows: TGCGCCAGCAGCTTAGCCGGGACAGGGGGGGCCACGTATGGCTACACCTTC.

The genes are TRBV19 and TRBJ2-2; 10 nucleotides agree with TRBD1. The germline CDR1 and CDR2 sequences are LNHDA and SQIVND (reference sequence). Trimming took 3 bases from V and 6 from J; bases not matched to a gene: 4. This CDR3 has 15 residues. The CDR3 spells CASSIPGTGAGELFF. The CDR3 nucleotides read TGTGCCAGTAGTATCCCTGGGACAGGGGCCGGGGAGCTGTTTTTT.

This chain uses TRBV11-2 with TRBJ1-4; D not resolved. This CDR3 region has 18 residues. The V and J ends lost 1 base and 6 bases respectively, with 21 bases between them. CDR1 SGHAT and CDR2 FQNNGV come from the germline V gene. The CDR3 coding sequence is TGTGCCAGCAGCTTAGTGCCCCAAGGCGGGCATGATGATGAAAAACTGTTTTTT. Translated: CASSLVPQGGHDDEKLFF.

The chain uses TRBV19 and TRBJ1-2; D not certain. CDR3 length: 16 amino acids. Germline CDR1 is LNHDA and CDR2 is SQIVND (reference sequence). Trimming took 0 bases from V and 0 from J, leaving 11 bases between them. CDR3 in amino acids: CASSIDHVSTNYGYTF. The CDR3 nucleotides are TGTGCCAGTAGTATAGATCATGTCAGTACTAACTATGGCTACACCTTC.

The chain couples TRBV4-1 to TRBJ1-6; maybe TRBD1 (6 bases). Germline V gene lookup returns CDR1 MGHRA and CDR2 YSYEKL. The CDR3 is 15 amino acids. V was trimmed by 0 bases and J by 6 bases, leaving 9 bases between them. CDR3 coding DNA: TGCGCCAGCAGCCAAGAGACAGGCCTTAATTCACCCCTCCACTTT. Translating gives CASSQETGLNSPLHF.

This sequence joins TRBV6-4 and TRBJ2-3, with D possibly TRBD2 on 6 matching bases. In germline, CDR1 is MRHNA, CDR2 SNTAGT. This CDR3 region has 14 residues. V shed 3 bases and J shed 2 bases, with 9 bases lying between them. Here the CDR3 reads CASSERGSTDTQYF. In DNA, the CDR3 is TGTGCCAGCAGTGAACGGGGGTCCACAGATACGCAGTATTTT.

The J gene is TRBJ2-1, the V gene TRBV5-4, with D perhaps TRBD1 (6 bases). Germline V gene lookup returns CDR1 SGHNT and CDR2 YYREEE (reference sequence). CDR3 length equals 15 residues. V dropped 2 bases and J dropped 0 bases, with 9 bases sitting between them. CDR3 protein: CASSFRGGSYNEQFF. The CDR3 coding sequence is TGTGCCAGCAGCTTCAGAGGGGGCTCCTACAATGAGCAGTTCTTC.

The chain is built from TRBV7-9 and TRBJ1-2; 7 bases match TRBD1. The CDR3 contains 15 residues. Germline V gene lookup returns CDR1 SEHNR and CDR2 FQNEAQ (reference sequence). After removal of 3 bases from V and 3 bases from J, the junction contained 7 bases not matched to a gene. In DNA form, the CDR3 reads TGTGCCAGCAGCTTCTCAGGGGGAAGGGACTATGGCTACACCTTC. Translated: CASSFSGGRDYGYTF.

The chain links TRBV11-2 to TRBJ1-6, with a possible D match to TRBD1 (5 bases). Trimming pared 1 base from V and 9 bases from J, leaving 10 bases between. Germline V gene sequence: CDR1 SGHAT, CDR2 FQNNGV. The CDR3 is 14 amino acids. The CDR3 DNA reads TGTGCCAGCAGCTTAGGGGGCGCGGTTTCACCCCTCCACTTT. Translating gives CASSLGGAVSPLHF.